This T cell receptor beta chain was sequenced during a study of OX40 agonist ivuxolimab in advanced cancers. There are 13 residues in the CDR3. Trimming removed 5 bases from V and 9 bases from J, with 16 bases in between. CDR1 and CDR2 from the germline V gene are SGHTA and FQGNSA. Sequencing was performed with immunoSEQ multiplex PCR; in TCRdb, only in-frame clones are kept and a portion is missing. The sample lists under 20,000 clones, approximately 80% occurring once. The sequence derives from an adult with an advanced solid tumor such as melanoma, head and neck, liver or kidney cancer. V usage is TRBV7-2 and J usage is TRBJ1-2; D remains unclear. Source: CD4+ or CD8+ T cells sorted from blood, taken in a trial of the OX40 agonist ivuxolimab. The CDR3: CASSPNQERSYTF. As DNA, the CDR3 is TGTGCCAGCAGCCCAAATCAGGAGAGGAGCTACACCTTC.